These 5 T cell receptor beta chains share one sample of origin, sequenced in a study of memory CD8 T cells in hepatitis C reinfection. The sample's time point: peak reinfection, 3 to 8 weeks after reinfection detection. Sorted cells were sequenced directly ex vivo without any in vitro expansion. TCRdb keeps only in-frame clones here, not all; method: immunoSEQ multiplex PCR. The sample has about 47,000 clones, 88% seen once. The specimen was naive CD8+ T cells sorted from blood. These receptor sequences come from a young man with hepatitis C virus infection.

This chain links TRBV19 with TRBJ2-7, with D perhaps matching TRBD2 (6 bases). Germline assignment: CDR1 LNHDA and CDR2 SQIVND (reference sequence). Trimming left V 5 bases short and J 3 bases short, with 11 bases between. The CDR3 covers 13 residues. Here the CDR3 reads CASSAGPNYEQYF. The CDR3 bases are TGTGCCAGTAGTGCGGGGCCTAACTACGAGCAGTACTTC.

This clone was recorded a few times. The chain has TRBV4-1 and TRBJ2-3; D perhaps matches TRBD1 (6 bases). The V end was cut by 2 bases, the J end by 2 bases, with 14 bases between. CDR1 is MGHRA, CDR2 YSYEKL, per germline. The CDR3 spans 16 residues. This CDR3 reads CASSQSLQGYTDTQYF. The CDR3, as DNA: TGCGCCAGCAGCCAATCGTTACAGGGTTACACAGATACGCAGTATTTT.

The chain carries TRBV6-1 and TRBJ2-7; 9 bases match TRBD1. CDR3 size: 16 residues. Germline trimming cut 2 bases from V and 6 bases from J; bases unmatched to any gene: 11. Germline V lookup: CDR1 MNHNS, CDR2 SASEGT. CDR3 DNA sequence: TGTGCCAGCAGTGAAAGTTGGGACAGGGAAGGTGTCGAGCAGTACTTC. Protein: CASSESWDREGVEQYF.

The genes are TRBV7-9 and TRBJ2-1; 13 bases match TRBD2. Losses at the gene ends were 5 bases for V and 0 bases for J; bases not matched to a gene: 4. The CDR3 runs to 17 residues. Germline values: CDR1 SEHNR, CDR2 FQNEAQ (reference sequence). The CDR3 region is CASSPRTSGSSYNEQFF. DNA of the CDR3: TGTGCCAGCAGCCCCAGGACTAGCGGGAGCTCCTACAATGAGCAGTTCTTC.

The rearrangement uses TRBV6-6 and TRBJ2-1, with a weak D call TRBD1 (6 bases). The V end lost 5 bases, the J end lost 14 bases, and 19 bases lay between the germline ends. CDR1 and CDR2 (germline): MNHNY, SVGAGI (reference sequence). This CDR3 spans 13 amino acids. The CDR3 sequence is CASSPLNRAEEFF. The CDR3 DNA reads TGTGCCAGCAGTCCACTGAACAGGGCGGAGGAGTTCTTC.